These 8 T cell receptor beta chains were sequenced from one sample in a study of T cell responses to AZD1222 COVID-19 vaccine. Assay used: immunoSEQ multiplex PCR; TCRdb lists only in-frame clones, some missing. Found here are 150,000 to 200,000 clones, 90% to 95% of them singletons; the top ten hold 4.5% to 5.5%. The specimen comprised peripheral blood, sampled 28 days after the second AZD1222 dose. These receptors came from an adult who received the AZD1222 COVID-19 vaccine.

V usage is TRBV7-9 and J usage is TRBJ2-5; 7 bases line up with TRBD2. Germline values: CDR1 SEHNR, CDR2 FQNEAQ (reference sequence). CDR3 length: 15 residues. V was pared by 5 bases and J by 2 bases, with 8 bases of the junction left unmatched. CDR3 DNA sequence: TGTGCCAGCAGCCGCCCGCGCGGGAGTCAAGAGACCCAGTACTTC. This sequence encodes CASSRPRGSQETQYF.

J is TRBJ2-7 and V is TRBV3-1 (or the pseudogene TRBV3-2), with TRBD2 as a possible D gene (5 bases). CDR3 size: 13 residues. V was clipped by 4 bases and J by 5 bases, with 12 bases between them. CDR1 and CDR2 from the germline V gene are LGHDT and YNNKEL (reference sequence). This CDR3 reads CASSLPRGHEQYF. CDR3 coding DNA: TGTGCCAGCAGCCTCCCAAGAGGGCACGAGCAGTACTTC.

The J gene is TRBJ2-5, the V gene TRBV19; TRBD1 or TRBD2 may be the D gene (5 bases each). This CDR3 is 13 amino acids long. Trimming stripped 4 bases from V and 5 bases from J, with 11 bases between. Germline V gene sequence: CDR1 LNHDA, CDR2 SQIVND (reference sequence). The CDR3 DNA is TGTGCCAGTAGTACAGGGAGAGCGGAGACCCAGTACTTC. It codes for CASSTGRAETQYF.

CDR3 in amino acids: CASRLANYNEQFF. In DNA, the CDR3 is TGTGCCAGCAGACTAGCGAATTACAATGAGCAGTTCTTC. The rearrangement uses TRBV27 and TRBJ2-1; TRBD2 agrees at 7 bases. Trimming took 6 bases from V and 4 from J; bases not matched to a gene: 3. CDR3 length: 13 amino acids. Germline-derived CDR1 and CDR2 are MNHEY and SMNVEV (reference sequence).

This chain's CDR3 is CASSLYGSPSTDTQYF. As DNA, the CDR3 is TGTGCCAGCAGTTTATACGGCAGCCCTAGCACAGATACGCAGTATTTT. The V gene is TRBV27, the J gene TRBJ2-3; D unresolved. Trimming cost V 1 base and J 0 bases, with 11 bases left between them. The CDR3 runs 16 residues. Germline V gene lookup returns CDR1 MNHEY and CDR2 SMNVEV (reference sequence).

The chain combines TRBV6-6 with TRBJ1-2; no clear D gene. V lost 6 bases and J lost 4, with 18 bases in between. There are 15 residues in the CDR3. Germline V gene sequence: CDR1 MNHNY, CDR2 SVGAGI (reference sequence). CDR3 coding DNA: TGTGCCAGCAGCTTCGAGAAGGGTGGTAGCTATGGCTACACCTTC. It specifies CASSFEKGGSYGYTF.

CDR3 DNA: TGTGCCAGCAGTTTACTAGCGGGAGCCTACAATGAGCAGTTCTTC. Residues: CASSLLAGAYNEQFF. V is TRBV5-4 and J is TRBJ2-1; 11 positions match TRBD2. The V and J ends lost 5 bases and 2 bases, in that order; junction bases with no gene match: 3. The CDR3 is 15 amino acids. Germline CDR1 reads SGHNT; CDR2 reads YYREEE (reference sequence).

The genes are TRBV7-9 and TRBJ1-5; no definite D call. Germline CDR1 and CDR2: SEHNR and FQNEAQ (reference sequence). V was clipped by 4 bases and J by 0 bases, with 16 bases between them. This CDR3 has 17 residues. CDR3 residues: CASSSDIFGGSNQPQHF. The CDR3 DNA follows: TGTGCCAGCAGCTCGGATATCTTCGGAGGTAGCAATCAGCCCCAGCATTTT.